The clone carrying this T cell receptor (beta chain) was picked up a small number of times. The CDR3 totals 15 residues. V lost 0 bases and J 2 bases, leaving 12 bases between the germline ends. Per the germline V gene, CDR1 is SGHDT and CDR2 is YYEEEE. As it was prepared, the TCRbeta library received unique molecular identifiers. TCRdb used MiXCR to reprocess the PCR reads, holding one entry per CDR3 protein. The profile shows hundreds of thousands of distinct CDR3 sequences, around a sixth of them singletons. These data belong to a study of T-cell reconstitution after alpha-beta-depleted transplantation in children.

This sequence was found in a human donor who donated a stem cell graft to a child with acute myeloid leukemia. J is TRBJ2-7 and V is TRBV5-6, with D possibly TRBD2 on 6 matching bases. Here the sequenced sample was PBMCs from the stem cell graft donor, taken from the stem cell graft. The CDR3 loop reads CASSLEVSGPYEQYV. The DNA of the CDR3 is TGTGCCAGCAGCTTGGAAGTTAGCGGCCCCTACGAGCAGTACGTC.